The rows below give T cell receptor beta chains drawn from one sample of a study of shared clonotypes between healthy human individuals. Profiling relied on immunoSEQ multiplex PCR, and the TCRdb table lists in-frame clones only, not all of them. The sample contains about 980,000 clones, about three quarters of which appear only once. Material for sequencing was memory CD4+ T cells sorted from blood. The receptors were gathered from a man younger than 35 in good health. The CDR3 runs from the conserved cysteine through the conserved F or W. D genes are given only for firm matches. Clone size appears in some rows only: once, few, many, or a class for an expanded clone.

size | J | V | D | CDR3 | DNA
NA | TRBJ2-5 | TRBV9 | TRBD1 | CASSVGQLATQYF | TGTGCCAGCAGCGTGGGACAGCTAGCGACCCAGTACTTC
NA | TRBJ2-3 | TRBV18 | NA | CASSKGARSSTDTQYF | TGTGCCAGCTCGAAAGGGGCGCGGTCTAGCACAGATACGCAGTATTTT
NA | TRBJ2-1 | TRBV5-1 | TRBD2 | CASSLRTSGGHNEQFF | TGCGCCAGCAGCTTGAGGACTAGCGGGGGGCACAATGAGCAGTTCTTC
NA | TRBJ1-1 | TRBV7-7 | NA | CASSLEFNTEAFF | TGTGCTAGCAGCTTAGAATTCAACACTGAAGCTTTCTTT
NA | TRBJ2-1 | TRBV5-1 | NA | CASSYEGSSYNEQFF | TGCGCCAGCAGCTACGAAGGGAGCTCCTACAATGAGCAGTTCTTC
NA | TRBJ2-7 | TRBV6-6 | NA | CASNRRGAGTYEQYF | TGTGCCAGCAACCGGCGGGGAGCGGGTACCTACGAGCAGTACTTC
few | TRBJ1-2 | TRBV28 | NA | CASNIESSYTF | TGTGCCAGCAACATTGAATCGAGCTATACCTTC
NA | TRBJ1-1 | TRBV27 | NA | CASSLSVNPGHHTEAFF | TGTGCCAGCAGTTTATCCGTAAATCCGGGACACCACACTGAAGCTTTCTTT
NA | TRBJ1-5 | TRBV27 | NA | CASSLVRPGQYSNQPQHF | TGTGCCAGCAGTTTAGTCCGGCCTGGGCAGTATAGCAATCAGCCCCAGCATTTT
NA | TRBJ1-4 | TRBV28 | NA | CASSTGQLGNEKLFF | TGTGCCAGCAGTACTGGTCAACTGGGAAATGAAAAACTGTTTTTT
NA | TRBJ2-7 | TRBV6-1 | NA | CASRDGAYEQYF | TGTGCCAGCAGGGACGGAGCCTACGAGCAGTACTTC
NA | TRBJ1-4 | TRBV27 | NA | CASRLLPDSPNEKLFF | TGTGCCAGCAGGCTACTACCGGACAGCCCGAATGAAAAACTGTTTTTT
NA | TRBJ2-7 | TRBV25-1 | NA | CASSDHEQYF | TGTGCCAGCAGTGACCACGAGCAGTACTTC
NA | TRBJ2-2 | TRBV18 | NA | CASSPRTATGELFF | TGTGCCAGCTCACCACGGACTGCCACCGGGGAGCTGTTTTTT
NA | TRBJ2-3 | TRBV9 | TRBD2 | CASSALIAGRDTQYF | TGTGCCAGCAGCGCCCTAATAGCGGGAAGAGATACGCAGTATTTT
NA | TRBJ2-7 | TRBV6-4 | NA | CASSDSIGPREQYF | TGTGCCAGCAGTGACTCAATAGGGCCGCGGGAGCAGTACTTC
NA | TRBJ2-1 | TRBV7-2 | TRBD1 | CASSPWTGLDEQFF | TGTGCCAGCAGCCCGTGGACAGGGTTGGATGAGCAGTTCTTC
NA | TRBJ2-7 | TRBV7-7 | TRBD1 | CASSPGDRGDHEQYF | TGTGCTAGCAGCCCGGGGGACAGGGGTGACCACGAGCAGTACTTC
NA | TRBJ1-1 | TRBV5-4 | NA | CASSLTRDTEAFF | TGTGCCAGCAGCTTAACAAGAGACACTGAAGCTTTCTTT
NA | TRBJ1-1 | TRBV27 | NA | CARKLLTEAFF | TGTGCCAGAAAACTCCTCACTGAAGCTTTCTTT
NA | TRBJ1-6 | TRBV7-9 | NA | CASSIQSNSPLHF | TGTGCCAGCAGCATACAATCGAATTCACCCCTCCACTTT
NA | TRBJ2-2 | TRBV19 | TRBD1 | CASRGQGAGMNTGELFF | TGTGCCAGTAGGGGACAGGGGGCAGGGATGAACACCGGGGAGCTGTTTTTT
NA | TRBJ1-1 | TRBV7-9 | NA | CASSLDRQGQAFF | TGTGCCAGCAGCTTGGATCGGCAGGGGCAAGCTTTCTTT
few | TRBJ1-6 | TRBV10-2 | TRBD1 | CASSESWTGSSYNSPLHF | TGCGCCAGCAGTGAGTCTTGGACAGGCAGCTCCTATAATTCACCCCTCCACTTT
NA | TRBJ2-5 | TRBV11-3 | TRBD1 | CASSLGQGLQETQYF | TGTGCCAGCAGCTTGGGACAGGGCCTACAAGAGACCCAGTACTTC
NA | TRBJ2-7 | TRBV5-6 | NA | CASSFAGIGESREQYF | TGTGCCAGCAGCTTTGCGGGTATAGGAGAATCGCGCGAGCAGTACTTC
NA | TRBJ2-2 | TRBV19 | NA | CASSISREVSFLAELFF | TGTGCCAGTAGTATAAGTCGGGAAGTCTCCTTCCTAGCGGAGCTGTTTTTT
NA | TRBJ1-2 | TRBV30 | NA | CAWSPPYANYGYTF | TGTGCCTGGAGTCCCCCCTACGCAAACTATGGCTACACCTTC
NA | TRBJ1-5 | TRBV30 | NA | CAWSVLALGDQPQHF | TGTGCCTGGAGTGTACTGGCCCTTGGGGATCAGCCCCAGCATTTT
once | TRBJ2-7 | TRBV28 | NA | CATQSYEQYF | TGTGCCACTCAGAGTTACGAGCAGTACTTC
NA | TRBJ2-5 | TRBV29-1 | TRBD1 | CSVVGGWETQYF | TGCAGCGTTGTAGGGGGCTGGGAGACCCAGTACTTC
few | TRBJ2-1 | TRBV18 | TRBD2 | CASSPRPSRGLAGGVAEQFF | TGTGCCAGCTCACCACGTCCGAGCCGGGGACTAGCGGGGGGGGTTGCGGAGCAGTTCTTC
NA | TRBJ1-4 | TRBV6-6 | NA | CASSKSGGSVEKLFF | TGTGCCAGCAGTAAAAGCGGGGGTTCGGTTGAAAAACTGTTTTTT
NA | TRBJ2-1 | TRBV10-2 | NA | CASRYSDPYNEQFF | TGCGCCAGCAGATATAGCGATCCCTACAATGAGCAGTTCTTC
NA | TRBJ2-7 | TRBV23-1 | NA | CASSQGEDSYEQYF | TGCGCCAGCAGTCAAGGCGAAGACTCCTACGAGCAGTACTTC
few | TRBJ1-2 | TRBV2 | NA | CASSVTAEGGYTF | TGTGCCAGCAGTGTAACGGCTGAGGGGGGCTACACCTTC
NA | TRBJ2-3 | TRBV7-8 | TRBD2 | CASIRVGRATDTQYF | TGTGCCAGCATCCGGGTCGGGAGGGCCACAGATACGCAGTATTTT
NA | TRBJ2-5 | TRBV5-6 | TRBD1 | CASSWGNPGGGETQYF | TGTGCCAGCAGTTGGGGAAACCCAGGGGGTGGGGAGACCCAGTACTTC
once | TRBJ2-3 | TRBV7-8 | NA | CASSLETLSQYF | TGTGCCAGCAGCTTAGAAACCCTGTCGCAGTATTTT
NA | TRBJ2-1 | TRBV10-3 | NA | CAISEASSNEQFF | TGTGCCATCAGTGAGGCTTCGAGCAATGAGCAGTTCTTC
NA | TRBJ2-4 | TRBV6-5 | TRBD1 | CASSNDRELQYF | TGTGCCAGCAGTAACGACAGGGAACTTCAGTACTTC
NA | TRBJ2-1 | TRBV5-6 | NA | CASSFRLVGEQFF | TGTGCCAGCAGCTTTAGACTAGTAGGTGAGCAGTTCTTC